The T cell receptor (beta chain) under discussion was sequenced for a study of patients and donors after allogeneic stem cell transplantation. MiXCR, applied by TCRdb to the RT-PCR reads, yields one record per CDR3 protein. The sample yields over 150,000 distinct CDR3 sequences, 25% to 35% seen once. V gave up 1 base and J gave up 4 bases, with 8 bases separating them. The length of the CDR3 is 14 residues. CDR1 is LGHNA and CDR2 is YSLEER in the germline V gene. The sample was blood, either unsorted or a sorted T cell fraction (not recorded which). The source of this sequence is a human donor who was either an allogeneic HSCT recipient or a stem cell or donor lymphocyte infusion donor (not recorded which). It is not recorded whose cells these are; they may come from a transplant donor. The V call is TRBV4-3, the J call TRBJ1-3; D remains ambiguous. As DNA, the CDR3 is TGCGCCAGCAGCCAAGCGGGTAACGGAAACACCATATATTTT. Protein sequence: CASSQAGNGNTIYF.